This passage covers 22 T cell receptor beta chains from one sample sequenced in a study of CD8 T cells in Susac syndrome. An amount of RNA that ranged from roughly 0.45 to 1 ug was reverse transcribed with random hexamers. TCRdb used MiXCR to reprocess the immunoSEQ multiplex PCR reads, holding one entry per CDR3 protein. The repertoire includes around 130,000 distinct CDR3 sequences, 95% of them detected once, and around 0.12% sits in the top ten. The sequenced material came from CD4+ T cells from PBMCs. These receptors came from a human donor with multiple sclerosis.

This chain uses TRBV4-3 with TRBJ2-2; 14 nucleotides line up with TRBD2. CDR3 length: 17 amino acids. The germline V gene has CDR1 LGHNA and CDR2 YSLEER. Trimming cost V 3 bases and J 5 bases; bases outside gene matches: 5. CDR3 sequence: CASSQWGTSGGTGELFF. In DNA, the CDR3 is TGCGCCAGCAGCCAGTGGGGGACTAGCGGGGGAACCGGGGAGCTGTTTTTT.

The rearrangement joins TRBV5-1 to TRBJ2-7, with a tentative D call TRBD2 (6 bases). The CDR3 covers 14 residues. V was shortened by 5 bases and J by 3 bases, with 15 bases between the two germline ends. CDR1 is SGHRS, CDR2 YFSETQ, per germline. CDR3 DNA sequence: TGCGCCAGCAGTAAGACGGGGGACCTCTACGAGCAGTACTTC. Its protein is CASSKTGDLYEQYF.

The J gene is TRBJ1-2, the V gene TRBV29-1, with TRBD1 matching 10 bases. Per the germline V gene, CDR1 is SQVTM and CDR2 is ANQGSEA. J was trimmed by 4 bases and V by 6 bases; bases with no gene match: 8. The CDR3 has 14 residues. The CDR3 is CSVRQGALGYGYTF. As DNA, the CDR3 is TGCAGCGTCCGACAGGGGGCGTTGGGCTATGGCTACACCTTC.

The genes are TRBV28 and TRBJ2-7; D gene ambiguous. The CDR3 consists of 14 residues. Trimming stripped 7 bases from V and 2 bases from J, with 15 bases between. In germline, CDR1 is MDHEN, CDR2 SYDVKM. As DNA, the CDR3 is TGTGCCAGCAACCGGGCCCTATTCCCCTACGAGCAGTACTTC. Its translation: CASNRALFPYEQYF.

The chain carries TRBV29-1 and TRBJ1-1; no definite D call. V was clipped by 6 bases and J by 6 bases, with 11 bases between them. The CDR3 extends over 11 amino acids. The germline V gene has CDR1 SQVTM and CDR2 ANQGSEA. The CDR3 nucleotides are TGCAGCGTGACTTGGGGTCCTGAAGCTTTCTTT. It encodes CSVTWGPEAFF.

V and J are TRBV28 and TRBJ2-5; 11 nucleotides line up with TRBD2. This CDR3 is built from 14 residues. The ends lost 6 bases at V and 5 bases at J; junction bases unmatched: 5. Looked up from germline, CDR1 is MDHEN and CDR2 is SYDVKM. CDR3 sequence: CASSPASGRETQYF. CDR3 bases: TGTGCCAGCAGCCCAGCTAGCGGGAGGGAGACCCAGTACTTC.

The chain combines TRBV18 with TRBJ2-7, with 12 bases lining up with TRBD1. Germline CDR1 reads KGHSH; CDR2 reads LQKENI. With V trimmed by 3 bases and J by 6 bases, 3 bases remained unmatched. The CDR3 runs to 14 residues. The CDR3 loop is CASSPPGQGAEQYF. CDR3 DNA sequence: TGTGCCAGCTCACCTCCGGGACAGGGGGCCGAGCAGTACTTC.

DNA of the CDR3: TGCGCCAGCAGCCCCCGCCTTCTTGACAGCCGCAATCAGCCCCAGCATTTT. This gives the protein CASSPRLLDSRNQPQHF. The rearrangement joins TRBV4-1 to TRBJ1-5; the D gene is possibly TRBD1 (5 bases). CDR1 MGHRA and CDR2 YSYEKL come from the germline V gene. The V and J ends lost 4 bases and 2 bases respectively, with 18 bases between them. This CDR3 has 17 amino acids.

The rearrangement uses TRBV6-6 and TRBJ2-7; 10 positions agree with TRBD1. V lost 6 bases to trimming and J lost 0 bases; unmatched junction nucleotides: 5. CDR3 length equals 15 residues. Germline V gene data show CDR1 as MNHNY and CDR2 as SVGAGI (reference sequence). This chain's CDR3 is CASRGGQGLSYEQYF. For the CDR3, the DNA is TGTGCCAGCAGGGGGGGACAGGGGCTCTCCTACGAGCAGTACTTC.

This chain uses TRBV19 with TRBJ2-5, with 8 bases fitting TRBD2. V was clipped by 10 bases and J by 1 base; unmatched bases: 5. CDR3 size: 13 residues. From germline, CDR1 is LNHDA and CDR2 SQIVND (reference sequence). The DNA of the CDR3 is TGTGCCACCAGCGGGACTAGCCAAGAGACCCAGTACTTC. Translating gives CATSGTSQETQYF.

A single count supports this clonotype. V gene TRBV23-1 combines with J gene TRBJ1-2; maybe TRBD1 (5 bases). TRBV23-1 is an open reading frame whose function is uncertain. The CDR3 has 17 amino acids. V was shortened by 2 bases and J by 4 bases, with 20 bases between the two germline ends. In DNA form, the CDR3 reads TGCGCCAGCAGTCAACCGCGGGACGGCCCGCCCTTCTATGGCTACACCTTC. As protein: CASSQPRDGPPFYGYTF.

This rearrangement joins TRBV2 to TRBJ2-7; D may be TRBD1 (6 bases). The CDR3 runs to 15 residues. V lost 6 bases and J 1 base, leaving 16 bases between the germline ends. The germline gives CDR1 SNHLY, CDR2 FYNNEI. The CDR3 here is CASRANTGNSYEQYF. CDR3 bases: TGTGCCAGCAGAGCTAATACAGGGAATTCCTACGAGCAGTACTTC. The full variable domain, completed using reference TRBV2 and TRBJ2-7, is EPEVTQTPSHQVTQMGQEVILRCVPISNHLYFYWYRQILGQKVEFLVSFYNNEISEKSEIFDDQFSVERPDGSNFTLKIRSTKLEDSAMYFCASRANTGNSYEQYFGPGTRLTVT.

The J gene is TRBJ2-2, the V gene TRBV6-1, with a weak D call TRBD1 (6 bases). The CDR3 has 15 residues. Trimming cost V 4 bases and J 5 bases, with 14 bases left between them. Per the germline V gene, CDR1 is MNHNS and CDR2 is SASEGT. The CDR3 DNA sequence: TGTGCCAGCAGTGGCCGGACAGCTCAGACCGGGGAGCTGTTTTTT. Translation gives CASSGRTAQTGELFF.

The CDR3, as DNA: TGTGCCCTGGCCAAAACTGGAAACACCATATATTTT. Translating gives CALAKTGNTIYF. The chain uses TRBV30 and TRBJ1-3, with D unclear. CDR3 length: 12 residues. The V end lost 8 bases, the J end lost 2 bases, and 10 bases lay between the germline ends. CDR1 GTSNPN and CDR2 SVGIG come from the germline V gene (reference sequence).

The chain joins TRBV29-1 to TRBJ2-5; 7 bases are shared with TRBD1. The germline V gene encodes CDR1 SQVTM and CDR2 ANQGSEA. The CDR3 has 14 amino acids. The J segment lost 6 bases and the V segment lost 1 base, leaving 8 bases of the junction unmatched. CDR3: CSVEVVGGRKTQYF. As DNA, the CDR3 is TGCAGCGTTGAAGTGGTAGGGGGCCGAAAGACCCAGTACTTC.

The chain couples TRBV28 to TRBJ1-1, with D hard to call. This CDR3 is 12 amino acids long. Trimming shortened V by 7 bases and J by 4 bases, and 10 bases separated the two germline ends. CDR1 and CDR2 from the germline V gene are MDHEN and SYDVKM. CDR3 protein: CASNSRPTEAFF. DNA of the CDR3: TGTGCCAGCAATTCGAGGCCCACTGAAGCTTTCTTT.

CDR3 sequence reads: CASGTRGSGYGYTF. In DNA, the CDR3 is TGTGCCAGCGGGACCCGAGGGAGCGGCTATGGCTACACCTTC. The chain carries TRBV27 and TRBJ1-2, with TRBD1 as a possible D gene (5 bases). V was shortened by 8 bases and J by 4 bases, with 17 bases between the two germline ends. From germline, CDR1 is MNHEY and CDR2 SMNVEV (reference sequence). The CDR3 runs 14 residues.

The chain links TRBV20-1 to TRBJ2-1, with 7 bases that match TRBD2. Germline V gives CDR1 DFQATT, CDR2 SNEGSKA (reference sequence). The CDR3 totals 16 residues. With 3 bases clipped from V and 1 base from J, the junction kept 9 bases outside the gene matches. The CDR3 sequence: CSASGGEVSSYNEQFF. The DNA of the CDR3 is TGCAGTGCTAGTGGGGGGGAGGTCTCGTCCTACAATGAGCAGTTCTTC.

The chain links TRBV29-1 to TRBJ2-3; D uncertain. Germline CDR1 SQVTM, CDR2 ANQGSEA. Deletions cut 3 bases from V and 3 bases from J, with 7 bases between. The CDR3 sequence is 12 residues long. The CDR3 DNA reads TGCAGCGTTGATCACGGGACAGATACGCAGTATTTT. Translation: CSVDHGTDTQYF.

This chain uses TRBV20-1 with TRBJ2-1; the match to TRBD2 covers 8 bases. Germline trimming cut 0 bases from V and 12 bases from J; bases unmatched to any gene: 13. This CDR3 spans 15 amino acids. From germline, CDR1 is DFQATT and CDR2 SNEGSKA (reference sequence). In nucleotides, the CDR3 is TGCAGTGCTAGAGATAAAGTGGCGGGGGGATCTGGGCAGTTCTTC. It encodes CSARDKVAGGSGQFF.

V is TRBV3-1 and J is TRBJ2-5; no clear D. Germline V gene lookup returns CDR1 LGHDT and CDR2 YNNKEL (reference sequence). The CDR3 has 17 amino acids. V was cut by 0 bases and J by 4 bases, with 18 bases left in between. In DNA form, the CDR3 reads TGTGCCAGCAGCCAAGATACGATCGCCCTCAGAGGAGAGACCCAGTACTTC. This sequence encodes CASSQDTIALRGETQYF.

The CDR3 bases are TGTGCCATCAGTGTACGAGCTGGCAACTATGGCTACACCTTC. This codes for CAISVRAGNYGYTF. V and J are TRBV10-3 and TRBJ1-2, with D hard to call. Trimming removed 4 bases from V and 2 bases from J, with 11 bases in between. Germline V gene lookup returns CDR1 ENHRY and CDR2 SYGVKD. This CDR3 has 14 amino acids.